This TCR beta chain was captured by sequencing in a study of cytomegalovirus exposure and HLA in healthy donors. Trimming removed 3 bases at V and 7 bases at J, with 13 bases between. This CDR3 is 14 amino acids long. In germline, CDR1 is MNHEY, CDR2 SMNVEV (reference sequence). Whole-study results and caveats: Many donors carried some public TCRs, although rarity characterized most TCR sequences. Sequencing depth across donors, presence/absence analyses assumed, was roughly uniform. Being indistinguishable, some V segments were excluded, TRBV6-2 and TRBV6-3 among them.

It was with 60 Vbeta and 13 Jbeta primers that the PCR ran. Sequencing was performed with immunoSEQ multiplex PCR; in TCRdb, only in-frame clones are kept and a portion is missing. This table has 150,000 to 200,000 clones, 78% appearing once. On this clone itself: Its antigen is unidentified.

This clonotype was sampled from a female donor in good health and CMV-seronegative. The gene calls are TRBV27 and TRBJ2-1, with D perhaps TRBD2 (5 bases). The specimen sequenced was PBMCs. The chain's CDR3 is CASSFGPRGNEQFF. CDR3 in DNA: TGTGCCAGCAGTTTTGGGCCCAGAGGGAATGAGCAGTTCTTC.